This T cell receptor (beta chain) originates from a study of blood T cells in healthy people across ages. Study summary: The template switching approach captured approximately one barcoded beta molecule for every two T cells. Study-level results: Greater diversity and more naive CD4+ cells were seen in long-lived donors than in aged donors.

This CDR3 has 15 residues. Germline CDR1 reads LGHNA; CDR2 reads YSLEER. V was pared by 1 base and J by 4 bases, with 5 bases of the junction left unmatched. Every donor provided roughly 10 milliliters of peripheral blood. Using a J-beta primer mix together with a sample-barcoded 5' primer, a second PCR was run for roughly 6 to 11 cycles. TCRdb reanalysed the 5' RACE reads using MiXCR and keeps one entry per CDR3 protein. The data show about 1.1 million distinct CDR3 sequences, with 35% to 40% seen just once and around 13% held by the top ten. To note about this clonotype: Its cognate antigen is unknown.

The sequence was obtained from a man younger than 30 in good health. The chain carries TRBV4-3 and TRBJ2-7; 9 bases line up with TRBD1. What was sequenced was blood. CDR3 in DNA: TGCGCCAGCAGCCAAGGTGGGACAGGGCTTTACGAGCAGTACTTC. It is translated as CASSQGGTGLYEQYF.